A single sample gave rise to the 3 T cell receptor beta chains below, sequenced in a study of blood T cell repertoires in COVID-19. The data were produced by immunoSEQ multiplex PCR, yet TCRdb's version contains in-frame clones alone and is incomplete. Of around 200,000 clones listed, roughly nine tenths are singletons. The sequenced material came from peripheral blood. These receptors originate from a man between 65 and 80 years old with active or convalescent COVID-19.

The CDR3, as DNA: TGTGCCAGCAGCGGTCGGACTCTAGATCACAATGAGCAGTTCTTC. This encodes CASSGRTLDHNEQFF. This rearrangement joins TRBV9 to TRBJ2-1, with D possibly matching TRBD2 (5 bases). The V gene's germline CDR1 is SGDLS and CDR2 YYNGEE. The V gene lost 3 bases and the J gene lost 5 bases, with 15 bases spanning the gap. The CDR3 extends over 15 amino acids.

The chain carries TRBV5-5 and TRBJ1-5; D gene unclear. The germline V gene has CDR1 SGHKS and CDR2 YYEKEE (reference sequence). Trimming removed 0 bases at V and 2 bases at J, with 12 bases between. The CDR3 is made up of 16 amino acids. In DNA, the CDR3 is TGTGCCAGCAGCTTGGTAGCTGGGTTCGGCAATCAGCCCCAGCATTTT. It is translated as CASSLVAGFGNQPQHF.

This rearrangement joins TRBV18 to TRBJ1-1; 7 bases agree with TRBD1. The CDR3 length is 17 residues. The V and J ends lost 1 base and 1 base, in that order; junction bases with no gene match: 9. Germline V CDR1 and CDR2: KGHSH, LQKENI. The CDR3 DNA follows: TGTGCCAGCTCACCACTGGGGTCTGGGACAGCGAACACTGAAGCTTTCTTT. Its protein is CASSPLGSGTANTEAFF.